Below, 27 T cell receptor beta chains from the same sample are listed, as sequenced in a study of blood T cell repertoires in COVID-19. Repertoires were generated with immunoSEQ multiplex PCR, while TCRdb's copy carries only in-frame clones and drops some. This sample yields 150,000 to 200,000 clones, of which roughly three quarters are seen a single time; roughly 17% belongs to the top ten. Material: peripheral blood. The receptors shown here come from a man aged 60 to 69 with active or convalescent COVID-19.

The V and J genes are TRBV7-9 and TRBJ2-7, with TRBD2 matching 7 bases. Trimming at V came to 11 bases and at J to 7 bases, leaving 17 bases not matched to a gene. Germline CDR1 SEHNR, CDR2 FQNEAQ (reference sequence). The CDR3 covers 14 residues. The CDR3 DNA reads as TGTGCCGTGTCTAGCGGCGGGGAATTCGATGAGCAGTACTTC. This translates into CAVSSGGEFDEQYF. Drawing the rest from reference TRBV7-9 and TRBJ2-7, the complete variable domain is DTGVSQNPRHKITKRGQNVTFRCDPISEHNRLYWYRQTLGQGPEFLTYFQNEAQLEKSRLLSDRFSAERPKGSFSTLEIQRTEQGDSAMYLCAVSSGGEFDEQYFGPGTRLTVT.

The chain joins TRBV9 to TRBJ1-1; 9 bases are shared with TRBD1. Trimming removed 4 bases from V and 4 bases from J; junction bases left unmatched: 5. The CDR3 is 14 residues long. Germline CDR1 and CDR2: SGDLS and YYNGEE. The CDR3 sequence is CASSPRTGATEAFF. The DNA of the CDR3 is TGTGCCAGCAGCCCGCGGACAGGGGCCACTGAAGCTTTCTTT.

The CDR3 sequence: CACGTGIDYEQYF. In DNA form, the CDR3 reads TGTGCCTGCGGGACAGGGATAGACTACGAGCAGTACTTC. This sequence joins TRBV30 and TRBJ2-7; 9 positions agree with TRBD1. V gave up 6 bases and J gave up 3 bases; unmatched junction bases: 6. Per the germline V gene, CDR1 is GTSNPN and CDR2 is SVGIG (reference sequence). The CDR3 consists of 13 residues.

The chain links TRBV5-4 to TRBJ1-5; D remains unclear. CDR1 and CDR2 from the germline V gene are SGHNT and YYREEE (reference sequence). Trimming stripped 0 bases from V and 2 bases from J, with 9 bases between. The CDR3 runs 15 residues. The CDR3 region has the DNA TGTGCCAGCAGCTTGGACGGTGTGGGCAATCAGCCCCAGCATTTT. Its protein is CASSLDGVGNQPQHF.

The sample holds one count of this clone. This sequence joins TRBV5-1 and TRBJ1-1; D is ambiguous. V dropped 1 base and J dropped 4 bases, with 8 bases sitting between them. Germline CDR1 reads SGHRS; CDR2 reads YFSETQ. There are 13 residues in the CDR3. CDR3 DNA sequence: TGCGCCAGCAGCTTGAACAGAATCACTGAAGCTTTCTTT. Its protein product is CASSLNRITEAFF.

There are a few counts of this clone. The chain has TRBV15 and TRBJ2-7; D gene ambiguous. Germline-derived CDR1 and CDR2 are LNHNV and YYDKDF (reference sequence). V was clipped by 0 bases and J by 2 bases, with 5 bases between them. This CDR3 contains 13 residues. The CDR3 DNA reads TGTGCCACCAGCAGAGACTCCCCCTACGAGCAGTACTTC. Amino acids: CATSRDSPYEQYF.

This clone was seen a few times. This chain's CDR3 is CASSLARRQTYGYTF. Written as DNA, the CDR3 is TGTGCCAGCAGCTTAGCCCGGAGACAGACCTATGGCTACACCTTC. The chain couples TRBV7-2 to TRBJ1-2, with D possibly being TRBD1 (5 bases). Trimming pared 0 bases from V and 4 bases from J, leaving 12 bases between. CDR3 length equals 15 residues. Looked up from germline, CDR1 is SGHTA and CDR2 is FQGNSA.

V usage is TRBV18 and J usage is TRBJ2-1; D may be TRBD2 (5 bases). With 6 bases removed from V and 6 bases from J, the gap between germline ends came to 15 bases. The CDR3 sequence is 14 residues long. CDR1 is KGHSH, CDR2 LQKENI, per germline. CDR3 in amino acids: CASSISAAGNEQFF. DNA for the CDR3: TGTGCCAGCTCTATTAGCGCGGCCGGCAATGAGCAGTTCTTC.

This clone was recorded a few times. The chain couples TRBV7-8 to TRBJ2-7; 7 bases map to TRBD1. Germline V gene data show CDR1 as SGHVS and CDR2 as FQNEAQ. This CDR3 contains 14 residues. Losses at the gene ends were 5 bases for V and 7 bases for J; bases not matched to a gene: 11. The CDR3 reads CASSKTGAVGEQYF. CDR3 nucleotide sequence: TGTGCCAGCAGCAAAACAGGGGCCGTGGGGGAGCAGTACTTC.

The chain links TRBV6-5 to TRBJ2-1; possible D gene TRBD2, 6 bases. Per germline, CDR1 MNHEY and CDR2 SVGAGI. With 6 bases removed from V and 5 bases from J, the gap between germline ends came to 17 bases. This CDR3 region has 15 residues. CDR3 nucleotide sequence: TGTGCCAGCAGGACCGGGACTTCGAGTAACAATGAGCAGTTCTTC. Translating it yields CASRTGTSSNNEQFF.

The V call is TRBV18, the J call TRBJ2-7; 11 bases are shared with TRBD2. This CDR3 contains 15 residues. Germline CDR1 and CDR2: KGHSH and LQKENI. The V gene end was trimmed by 1 base and the J gene end by 7 bases; junction bases not matched to a gene: 6. This chain's CDR3 is CASSPQTSGTNEQYF. Written as DNA, the CDR3 is TGTGCCAGCTCACCACAGACTAGCGGGACCAATGAGCAGTACTTC.

The chain links TRBV15 to TRBJ1-5; D unresolved. The ends were cut back, 0 bases at V and 4 bases at J, with 10 bases in the middle. This CDR3 contains 15 residues. The germline V gene has CDR1 LNHNV and CDR2 YYDKDF (reference sequence). CDR3 residues: CATSREGVWNQPQHF. Here the CDR3 DNA reads TGTGCCACCAGCAGAGAGGGAGTTTGGAATCAGCCCCAGCATTTT. The variable domain in full, completed from reference TRBV15 and TRBJ1-5, reads DAMVIQNPRYQVTQFGKPVTLSCSQTLNHNVMYWYQQKSSQAPKLLFHYYDKDFNNEADTPDNFQSRRPNTSFCFLDIRSPGLGDTAMYLCATSREGVWNQPQHFGDGTRLSIL.

The rearrangement joins TRBV7-3 to TRBJ2-3; 12 bases are a match to TRBD1. Germline assignment: CDR1 SGHTA and CDR2 FQGTGA. Unmatched junction bases numbered 5, after V lost 2 bases and J lost 8 bases. There are 15 residues in the CDR3. The CDR3 protein is CASSLEGQGAVTQYF. The DNA for the CDR3 is TGTGCCAGCAGCTTAGAGGGACAGGGGGCTGTTACGCAGTATTTT.

The chain has TRBV19 and TRBJ2-5, with TRBD2 matching over 13 bases. J was trimmed by 2 bases and V by 5 bases; bases with no gene match: 2. The CDR3 consists of 15 residues. From germline, CDR1 is LNHDA and CDR2 SQIVND (reference sequence). CDR3 loop: CASSPGLAGQETQYF. The CDR3 coding sequence is TGTGCCAGTAGTCCGGGACTAGCGGGACAAGAGACCCAGTACTTC.

Remarks on this clone: A read error may account for a junction end that differs from germline. V and J are TRBV5-4 and TRBJ2-5, with D hard to call. Germline V lookup: CDR1 SGHNT, CDR2 YYREEE (reference sequence). The CDR3 spans 13 residues. CDR3 DNA: TGTGCCAGCACCTTGGGTGGGCAAAAGACCCAGTACTTC. It encodes CASTLGGQKTQYF.

The chain couples TRBV7-9 to TRBJ2-1; the D gene is possibly TRBD2 (6 bases). Germline V gene lookup returns CDR1 SEHNR and CDR2 FQNEAQ (reference sequence). The V gene lost 5 bases and the J gene lost 8 bases, with 19 bases spanning the gap. The CDR3 has 15 residues. CDR3 in DNA: TGTGCCAGCAGCGTAACAACCGGGGGTCGGGATGAGCAGTTCTTC. Translating it yields CASSVTTGGRDEQFF.

This rearrangement joins TRBV15 to TRBJ2-7; 7 positions match TRBD2. CDR3 length equals 16 residues. The germline gives CDR1 LNHNV, CDR2 YYDKDF (reference sequence). Trimming took 3 bases from V and 2 from J; bases not matched to a gene: 10. CDR3 region: CATSSPTSSAAYEQYF. The CDR3 coding sequence is TGTGCCACCAGCAGTCCGACTAGCTCGGCGGCCTACGAGCAGTACTTC.

This chain joins TRBV7-2 and TRBJ2-3; TRBD2 aligns across 9 bases. Germline assignment: CDR1 SGHTA and CDR2 FQGNSA. The V segment lost 5 bases and the J segment 4 bases; nucleotides outside the gene matches: 7. The CDR3 sequence is 15 residues long. CDR3 in amino acids: CASSPTSGRADTQYF. The CDR3 DNA is TGTGCCAGCAGCCCGACTAGCGGTAGGGCAGATACGCAGTATTTT.

This sequence joins TRBV11-1 and TRBJ2-1, with 12 bases fitting TRBD2. The CDR3 is 16 residues long. Germline CDR1 SGHAT, CDR2 FQDESV (reference sequence). V was pared by 5 bases and J by 1 base, with 3 bases of the junction left unmatched. The CDR3: CASSKTSGRSYNEQFF. DNA for the CDR3: TGTGCCAGCAGCAAGACTAGCGGGAGATCCTACAATGAGCAGTTCTTC.

The V gene is TRBV2, the J gene TRBJ2-3; D remains ambiguous. Germline CDR1 is SNHLY and CDR2 is FYNNEI. There are 12 residues in the CDR3. Trimming removed 3 bases from V and 4 bases from J, with 5 bases in between. The CDR3 region has the DNA TGTGCCAGCAGTGAGGAGCCAGATACGCAGTATTTT. It encodes CASSEEPDTQYF.

Comment on this clone: Additional DNA sequences in this sample encode the identical CDR3. The genes are TRBV19 and TRBJ2-7; TRBD1 might be the D (6 bases). Per the germline V gene, CDR1 is LNHDA and CDR2 is SQIVND (reference sequence). The CDR3 loop spans 13 amino acids. Trimming took 5 bases from V and 2 from J, leaving 10 bases between them. CDR3 DNA: TGTGCCAGTAGTCCCGGACAGACCTACGAGCAGTACTTC. Its translation is CASSPGQTYEQYF.

This rearrangement joins TRBV5-1 to TRBJ2-7, with 8 bases aligning to TRBD1. This CDR3 comprises 15 residues. With V trimmed by 2 bases and J by 2 bases, 6 bases remained unmatched. CDR1 and CDR2 (germline): SGHRS, YFSETQ. The CDR3 region has the DNA TGCGCCAGCAGCTTTGGGAGACAGGGGACCTACGAGCAGTACTTC. It codes for CASSFGRQGTYEQYF.

The chain links TRBV2 to TRBJ1-1; D unclear. CDR3 length: 11 residues. Germline V CDR1 and CDR2: SNHLY, FYNNEI. Trimming pared 5 bases from V and 4 bases from J, leaving 5 bases between. This chain's CDR3 is CASSILTEAFF. For the CDR3, the DNA is TGTGCCAGCAGTATTCTCACTGAAGCTTTCTTT.

This clone has just one count. V is TRBV28 and J is TRBJ2-5; 11 bases line up with TRBD1. The CDR3 length is 14 residues. V trimming: 8 bases; J trimming: 4 bases; junction bases outside the gene matches: 6. Germline V gives CDR1 MDHEN, CDR2 SYDVKM. The DNA for the CDR3 is TGTGCCAGCTCGCGGGACAGGGGGGGAGAGACCCAGTACTTC. Its translation is CASSRDRGGETQYF.

The chain is built from TRBV10-3 and TRBJ2-2, with 8 bases matching TRBD2. CDR3 size: 15 residues. Germline lookup yields CDR1 ENHRY and CDR2 SYGVKD. After removal of 8 bases from V and 5 bases from J, the junction contained 10 bases not matched to a gene. The CDR3 region is CAISTGLGRTGELFF. The CDR3 coding sequence is TGTGCCATCTCGACGGGACTAGGAAGAACCGGGGAGCTGTTTTTT.

The gene calls are TRBV4-2 and TRBJ2-5; D uncertain. V lost 1 base and J lost 2, with 8 bases in between. The length of the CDR3 is 14 residues. Germline V gives CDR1 LGHNA, CDR2 YNFKEQ. The CDR3 coding sequence is TGTGCCAGCAGCCAAGGATCAGGACAAGAGACCCAGTACTTC. Its translation: CASSQGSGQETQYF.

V and J are TRBV5-1 and TRBJ1-6; D is perhaps TRBD1 (5 bases). The CDR3 consists of 12 residues. Germline-derived CDR1 and CDR2 are SGHRS and YFSETQ. V lost 4 bases, J lost 10 bases, and 9 bases lay in between. CDR3 in amino acids: CASSRGGSPLHF. In nucleotides, the CDR3 is TGCGCCAGCAGCAGGGGTGGCTCACCCCTCCACTTT.